One and the same sample provided the 17 T cell receptor beta chains below, sequenced in a study of T cell repertoires in cytomegalovirus infection. TCRdb re-called the reads with MiXCR, one entry per CDR3 protein. The table shows 600,000 to 800,000 distinct CDR3 sequences, with approximately 24% occurring only once. Sequencing input: CD8+ T cells from PBMCs. Every receptor here comes from a human donor in good health (CMV status not recorded). Some clones in this sample may be carry-over from other donors' samples.

The sample holds many counts of this clonotype. The J gene is TRBJ2-2, the V gene TRBV7-3; D assignment may be TRBD1 or TRBD2 (5 bases each). CDR1 and CDR2 from the germline V gene are SGHTA and FQGTGA. There are 17 residues in the CDR3. The ends were cut back, 4 bases at V and 0 bases at J, with 15 bases in the middle. CDR3 coding DNA: TGTGCCAGCAGCTCCACTATGGGGACCGCGAACACCGGGGAGCTGTTTTTT. Protein sequence: CASSSTMGTANTGELFF.

J is TRBJ2-5 and V is TRBV6-6; 8 positions agree with TRBD2. V lost 2 bases and J lost 4; bases outside the gene matches: 6. CDR1 MNHNY and CDR2 SVGAGI come from the germline V gene (reference sequence). The CDR3 loop spans 15 amino acids. As DNA, the CDR3 is TGTGCCAGCAGTTACACCGGGACTAGAGGAGAGACCCAGTACTTC. This translates into CASSYTGTRGETQYF.

This clonotype was seen more than once but under ten times. The V gene is TRBV13, the J gene TRBJ1-1; the match to TRBD1 covers 10 bases. This CDR3 is 17 amino acids long. Germline V gives CDR1 PRHDT, CDR2 FYEKMQ (reference sequence). V dropped 1 base and J dropped 6; count of bases not matched to a gene: 11. In DNA, the CDR3 is TGTGCCAGCAGCTTAGTGGGGGACAGGGGAGTGGTGGCTGAAGCTTTCTTT. Amino acids: CASSLVGDRGVVAEAFF.

This clonotype was counted a few times. This rearrangement joins TRBV4-1 to TRBJ2-1; D ambiguous. Per germline, CDR1 MGHRA and CDR2 YSYEKL. V dropped 4 bases and J dropped 4 bases, with 11 bases sitting between them. The CDR3 has 14 residues. Here the CDR3 reads CASSPNGPYNEQFF. CDR3 sequence (DNA): TGCGCCAGCAGCCCTAATGGACCGTACAATGAGCAGTTCTTC.

There are a few counts of this clonotype. This sequence joins TRBV14 and TRBJ1-2, with 9 bases lining up with TRBD1. The V and J ends lost 3 bases and 5 bases, in that order; junction bases with no gene match: 7. Germline V gene lookup returns CDR1 SGHDN and CDR2 FVKESK. The CDR3 is made up of 15 amino acids. The CDR3 DNA sequence: TGTGCCAGCAGCCACGCCGGGACAGGGTCATATGGCTACACCTTC. Translating it yields CASSHAGTGSYGYTF.

The rearrangement joins TRBV2 to TRBJ2-7; D not resolved. Germline CDR1 reads SNHLY; CDR2 reads FYNNEI. V lost 10 bases to trimming and J lost 3 bases, with 13 bases between them. The CDR3 length is 12 residues. As DNA, the CDR3 is TGTGCCACCTCGACATCAGTCTACGAGCAGTACTTC. This sequence encodes CATSTSVYEQYF.

This clonotype showed up just a few times. The chain combines TRBV20-1 with TRBJ1-1; no definite D call. CDR1 is DFQATT and CDR2 is SNEGSKA in the germline V gene (reference sequence). V gave up 0 bases and J gave up 4 bases, with 9 bases separating them. The CDR3 sequence is 13 residues long. CDR3: CSARDLGGTEAFF. In DNA, the CDR3 is TGCAGTGCTAGAGATTTGGGAGGCACTGAAGCTTTCTTT.

This chain links TRBV7-9 with TRBJ2-1, with TRBD1 matching 7 bases. CDR3 length equals 13 residues. Trimming at V came to 6 bases and at J to 4 bases, leaving 3 bases not matched to a gene. The germline V gene encodes CDR1 SEHNR and CDR2 FQNEAQ (reference sequence). In nucleotides, the CDR3 is TGTGCCAGCAGGGGACAGACGTACAATGAGCAGTTCTTC. Translating gives CASRGQTYNEQFF.

This clonotype was detected many times. The chain combines TRBV12-3 or TRBV12-4 with TRBJ2-7; 9 nucleotides align to TRBD1. The CDR3 extends over 15 amino acids. Trimming removed 5 bases from V and 6 bases from J; junction bases left unmatched: 11. The CDR3: CASSPTGTGLGEQYV. CDR3 nucleotide sequence: TGTGCCAGCAGTCCCACCGGGACAGGGCTGGGCGAGCAGTACGTC.

The chain couples TRBV29-1 to TRBJ2-7; 9 bases are a match to TRBD2. The CDR3 loop spans 13 amino acids. V gave up 7 bases and J gave up 1 base; unmatched junction bases: 5. Germline CDR1 reads SQVTM; CDR2 reads ANQGSEA. Written as DNA, the CDR3 is TGCAGCGCTGCGGGGGGGCTTTCCTACGAGCAGTACTTC. Translating it yields CSAAGGLSYEQYF.

This clonotype was counted a single time. The junction departs from germline at one end; a sequencing error may be responsible. The rearrangement uses TRBV10-2 and TRBJ2-1; D remains unclear. There are 14 residues in the CDR3. Germline V CDR1 and CDR2: WSHSY, SAAADI. The CDR3 sequence: CVSSGKDDLIEQFF. The DNA for the CDR3 is TGCGTCAGCAGTGGAAAAGACGACCTCATAGAGCAGTTCTTC.

The gene calls are TRBV20-1 and TRBJ2-4; 8 nucleotides align to TRBD1. Unmatched junction bases numbered 12, after V lost 2 bases and J lost 6 bases. Germline values: CDR1 DFQATT, CDR2 SNEGSKA (reference sequence). CDR3 length: 16 amino acids. The DNA of the CDR3 is TGCAGTGCTAGAACTCCGGACAGGGAAAAAATAAACATTCAGTACTTC. This encodes CSARTPDREKINIQYF.

In its sample, this clonotype was seen a few times. The genes are TRBV27 and TRBJ1-2; TRBD1 aligns across 8 bases. V lost 3 bases and J lost 8; bases outside the gene matches: 11. The V gene's germline CDR1 is MNHEY and CDR2 SMNVEV (reference sequence). This CDR3 region has 15 residues. Here the CDR3 DNA reads TGTGCCAGCAGTTTCCTCGACAGGGGTGTCGAAGGCTACACCTTC. Translation gives CASSFLDRGVEGYTF.

The gene calls are TRBV7-9 and TRBJ1-6, with D tentatively TRBD1 (6 bases). The CDR3 length is 16 residues. Trimming removed 2 bases from V and 4 bases from J, with 12 bases in between. Germline assignment: CDR1 SEHNR and CDR2 FQNEAQ (reference sequence). The CDR3 here is CASSLPGTPYNSPLHF. The CDR3 coding sequence is TGTGCCAGCAGCTTACCCGGGACACCTTATAATTCACCCCTCCACTTT.

The chain uses TRBV2 and TRBJ2-7; D is unclear. Germline CDR1 SNHLY, CDR2 FYNNEI. This CDR3 has 13 amino acids. V was trimmed by 6 bases and J by 3 bases, leaving 12 bases between them. This CDR3 reads CASRGSTFYEQYV. DNA for the CDR3: TGTGCCAGCAGAGGCAGCACCTTCTACGAGCAGTACGTC.

This clonotype has just a few counts. The chain uses TRBV28 and TRBJ1-5; 10 nucleotides match TRBD1. There are 14 residues in the CDR3. Germline V gene sequence: CDR1 MDHEN, CDR2 SYDVKM. After removal of 8 bases from V and 2 bases from J, the junction contained 3 bases not matched to a gene. DNA for the CDR3: TGTGCCAGCTCCGGACAGGGGGGCAATCAGCCCCAGCATTTT. Encoded protein: CASSGQGGNQPQHF. The full variable domain, completed using reference TRBV28 and TRBJ1-5, is DVKVTQSSRYLVKRTGEKVFLECVQDMDHENMFWYRQDPGLGLRLIYFSYDVKMKEKGDIPEGYSVSREKKERFSLILESASTNQTSMYLCASSGQGGNQPQHFGDGTRLSIL.

As regards this clonotype: The junction and the germline gene differ at one end; a read error may be behind it. The chain employs TRBV5-3 and TRBJ2-6, with a tentative D call TRBD1 (5 bases). TRBV5-3 qualifies as an ORF whose function is uncertain. The CDR3 runs to 15 residues. CDR3 DNA: TGTGCCAGCAGCTTGCAGGGTTTGGGGGCCAACGTCCTGACTTTC. Translation: CASSLQGLGANVLTF.